These 15 T cell receptor beta chains share one sample of origin, sequenced in a study of blood T cells in healthy people across ages. Then a second PCR, running roughly 6 to 11 cycles, was carried out with a sample-barcoded 5' primer and a J-beta primer mix. TCRdb re-derived calls from the 5' RACE reads in MiXCR, one entry per CDR3 protein. The sample consists of around 1,600,000 distinct CDR3 sequences, approximately 43% of them appearing once. What was sequenced was blood. The source is a woman younger than 35 in good health.

This clonotype was observed a handful of times. V and J are TRBV20-1 and TRBJ2-3; 16 nucleotides agree with TRBD2. Trimming at V came to 5 bases and at J to 2 bases, leaving 4 bases not matched to a gene. The germline gives CDR1 DFQATT, CDR2 SNEGSKA (reference sequence). The length of the CDR3 is 16 residues. The CDR3 bases are TGCAGTGCTTTGGGACTAGCGGGAGGGATCACAGATACGCAGTATTTT. The encoded protein is CSALGLAGGITDTQYF.

The rearrangement links TRBV27 to TRBJ2-7; D uncertain. The CDR3 totals 12 residues. V was cut by 6 bases and J by 2 bases, with 8 bases left in between. The germline V gene has CDR1 MNHEY and CDR2 SMNVEV (reference sequence). The CDR3 region has the DNA TGTGCCAGCAGAAAAGGAACCTACGAGCAGTACTTC. This translates into CASRKGTYEQYF.

This chain uses TRBV20-1 with TRBJ2-3, with 12 bases fitting TRBD2. This CDR3 has 15 residues. V lost 6 bases to trimming and J lost 3 bases; unmatched junction nucleotides: 7. CDR1 is DFQATT and CDR2 is SNEGSKA in the germline V gene (reference sequence). The CDR3 reads CSAPPSGGATDTQYF. CDR3 DNA sequence: TGCAGTGCCCCACCTAGCGGGGGGGCAACAGATACGCAGTATTTT.

The rearrangement links TRBV4-3 to TRBJ2-4, with TRBD2 matching 11 bases. CDR1 LGHNA and CDR2 YSLEER come from the germline V gene. Trimming took 1 base from V and 2 from J; bases not matched to a gene: 4. The length of the CDR3 is 17 residues. The CDR3 protein is CASSQVLAGGSKNIQYF. The DNA of the CDR3 is TGCGCCAGCAGCCAAGTTTTAGCGGGAGGGTCCAAAAACATTCAGTACTTC.

The chain is built from TRBV4-3 and TRBJ2-5; 10 nucleotides line up with TRBD2. Germline-derived CDR1 and CDR2 are LGHNA and YSLEER. The CDR3 is 14 amino acids. With 2 bases clipped from V and 11 bases from J, the junction kept 8 bases outside the gene matches. The CDR3 DNA is TGCGCCAGCAGCCAATTTAGCGGGGGGACTGAGCAGTACTTC. As protein: CASSQFSGGTEQYF.

Remarks on this clonotype: An end of the junction does not agree with germline; a read error may underlie this. This chain joins TRBV29-1 and TRBJ2-7; 7 positions match TRBD2. From germline, CDR1 is SQVTM and CDR2 ANQGSEA. The CDR3 extends over 14 amino acids. The CDR3 reads CSVGGGEKNYGQYF. For the CDR3, the DNA is TGCAGCGTTGGGGGAGGGGAGAAGAACTACGGGCAGTACTTC.

This chain links TRBV4-2 with TRBJ2-5; D may be TRBD1 or TRBD2 (6 bases each). Trimming pared 3 bases from V and 3 bases from J, leaving 14 bases between. Looked up from germline, CDR1 is LGHNA and CDR2 is YNFKEQ. The CDR3 runs to 15 residues. The CDR3 region is CASSQGGLQKETQYF. CDR3 nucleotides: TGTGCCAGCAGCCAGGGGGGCTTACAGAAAGAGACCCAGTACTTC.

The V gene is TRBV2, the J gene TRBJ2-1; no clear D gene. The CDR3 spans 12 residues. V lost 7 bases, J lost 7 bases, and 11 bases lay in between. CDR1 and CDR2 from the germline V gene are SNHLY and FYNNEI. CDR3 sequence (DNA): TGTGCCAGCAATGGGGATGGAAATGAGCAGTTCTTC. Translated: CASNGDGNEQFF.

The table lists this clonotype with a few counts. V usage is TRBV4-1 and J usage is TRBJ1-1; D unresolved. Germline V gene data show CDR1 as MGHRA and CDR2 as YSYEKL. This CDR3 region has 16 residues. V lost 3 bases to trimming and J lost 0 bases, with 14 bases between them. In DNA form, the CDR3 reads TGCGCCAGCAGCCAGTTTTGGGCGGCCTTGAACACTGAAGCTTTCTTT. This encodes CASSQFWAALNTEAFF.

The sample holds a few counts of this clonotype. The V gene is TRBV19, the J gene TRBJ2-1; 8 bases are a match to TRBD1. This CDR3 is 17 amino acids long. In germline, CDR1 is LNHDA, CDR2 SQIVND (reference sequence). Trimming took 0 bases from V and 8 from J; bases not matched to a gene: 12. The CDR3 is CASSIDLSRTGSDEQFF. CDR3 DNA sequence: TGTGCCAGTAGTATAGATCTATCGAGGACAGGGAGCGATGAGCAGTTCTTC.

The chain couples TRBV5-1 to TRBJ2-5, with 7 bases identical to TRBD2. J lost 3 bases, V lost 0 bases, and 5 bases had no gene match. From germline, CDR1 is SGHRS and CDR2 YFSETQ. This CDR3 is 15 amino acids long. CDR3: CASSLVRLAEETQYF. The DNA of the CDR3 is TGCGCCAGCAGCTTGGTTCGGCTAGCGGAAGAGACCCAGTACTTC. The full variable domain, with the rest looked up from reference TRBV5-1 and TRBJ2-5, is KAGVTQTPRYLIKTRGQQVTLSCSPISGHRSVSWYQQTPGQGLQFLFEYFSETQRNKGNFPGRFSGRQFSNSRSEMNVSTLELGDSALYLCASSLVRLAEETQYFGPGTRLLVL.

In its sample, this clonotype was seen many times. The chain uses TRBV28 and TRBJ2-5; D call uncertain. The germline V and J ends were trimmed by 1 base and 4 bases, with 7 bases remaining between them. The CDR3 extends over 13 amino acids. Germline V gene data show CDR1 as MDHEN and CDR2 as SYDVKM. Here the CDR3 reads CASSLFRVETQYF. CDR3 nucleotides: TGTGCCAGCAGTTTATTTCGGGTAGAGACCCAGTACTTC.

The chain uses TRBV25-1 and TRBJ1-2; D is unclear. V was shortened by 3 bases and J by 0 bases, with 20 bases between the two germline ends. The germline V gene encodes CDR1 MGHDK and CDR2 SYGVNS. The CDR3 has 18 amino acids. The DNA of the CDR3 is TGTGCCAGCAGTGATCTGGGATCGAGTTACCCTACTAACTATGGCTACACCTTC. This encodes CASSDLGSSYPTNYGYTF.

Concerning this clonotype: One junction end does not reproduce the germline sequence, and a read error may be involved. The J gene is TRBJ2-3, the V gene TRBV7-6; D remains ambiguous. The CDR3 totals 15 residues. The V gene's germline CDR1 is SGHVS and CDR2 FNYEAQ. For the CDR3, the DNA is TGTGCCAGCAGCTTAGTGGGTGGGTCCCCAGATACGCTGTATTTT. As protein: CASSLVGGSPDTLYF.

J is TRBJ2-5 and V is TRBV28; 9 bases map to TRBD2. Germline V CDR1 and CDR2: MDHEN, SYDVKM. The trim removed 3 bases at V and 6 bases at J, leaving 14 bases unmatched. The CDR3 consists of 17 residues. This CDR3 reads CASSLTPGTSSSQTQYF. DNA for the CDR3: TGTGCCAGCAGTTTGACCCCCGGGACTAGCTCGTCACAGACCCAGTACTTC.